One and the same sample provided the 3 T cell receptor beta chains below, sequenced in a study of post-analysis software for immune sequencing data. Findings of the study overall: Included in a set of roughly five TRBV segments more frequent in patients than controls were TRBV5-6, TRBV5-1 and TRBV20-1.

Antigen specificity for these receptors is unknown. Unique-molecular-identifier-tagged TCR beta cDNA libraries were used. TCRdb processed the PCR reads anew with MiXCR; each CDR3 protein has one entry. The sample has 450,000 to 650,000 distinct CDR3 sequences, roughly 40% seen once. The sequenced sample consisted of blood. The receptor source for this set is a girl between 5 and 17 years old with multiple sclerosis.

This chain connects TRBV2 to TRBJ1-2; 7 nucleotides match TRBD1. CDR1 and CDR2 from the germline V gene are SNHLY and FYNNEI. The length of the CDR3 is 15 residues. V was clipped by 4 bases and J by 4 bases; unmatched bases: 9. The DNA of the CDR3 is TGTGCCAGCAGTGCGAGACAGGGTGGGACCTATGGCTACACCTTC. It codes for CASSARQGGTYGYTF.

The chain combines TRBV20-1 with TRBJ2-7; no firm D call. The V end was cut by 0 bases, the J end by 3 bases, with 12 bases between. The CDR3 is 14 amino acids. Looked up from germline, CDR1 is DFQATT and CDR2 is SNEGSKA (reference sequence). The CDR3 region is CSAREHTTDYEQYF. As DNA, the CDR3 is TGCAGTGCTAGAGAGCACACTACAGACTACGAGCAGTACTTC.

J is TRBJ2-1 and V is TRBV12-3 or TRBV12-4, with 12 bases lining up with TRBD2. The V gene end was trimmed by 4 bases and the J gene end by 6 bases; junction bases not matched to a gene: 7. The CDR3 consists of 16 residues. In nucleotides, the CDR3 is TGTGCCAGCAGTTCCCTAGCGGGAGGGTTTGGCAATGAGCAGTTCTTC. Translation gives CASSSLAGGFGNEQFF.